A single sample gave rise to the 13 T cell receptor beta chains below, sequenced in a study of breast tumors, draining lymph nodes, adjacent tissues. Breast cancer patients provided tissue from their axillary draining lymph nodes. TCRdb used MiXCR to reprocess the multiplex PCR reads, holding one entry per CDR3 protein. The table lists some 170,000 distinct CDR3 sequences, roughly a third of them singletons, with about 3.8% in the top ten. Sequenced material: axillary lymph node tissue. The receptors derive from a female donor with breast cancer. Some clones in this sample may be carry-over from other donors' samples.

As to this clonotype: A read error is likely, as this CDR3 ends without the conserved phenylalanine or tryptophan. V and J are TRBV20-1 and TRBJ1-6; D gene uncertain. Looked up from germline, CDR1 is DFQATT and CDR2 is SNEGSKA (reference sequence). The germline V and J ends were trimmed by 4 bases and 10 bases, with 11 bases remaining between them. This CDR3 region has 12 residues. CDR3: CSAKPVLSPLHL. The DNA of the CDR3 is TGCAGTGCTAAACCTGTATTGTCACCCCTCCACCTT.

Turning to this clonotype: Likely a read error: the CDR3 ends without its conserved phenylalanine or tryptophan. The V and J genes are TRBV28 and TRBJ1-2; 7 bases line up with TRBD1. CDR3 length: 15 amino acids. Germline CDR1 and CDR2: MDHEN and SYDVKM. The CDR3 nucleotides read TGTGCCAGCAGTTTGGTAGGGGGCCCTAACTGTGGCTACACCCTC. It codes for CASSLVGGPNCGYTL.

This clonotype was counted many times. The chain uses TRBV11-1 and TRBJ2-5; either TRBD1 or TRBD2 may supply D (5 bases each). The V and J ends lost 11 bases and 1 base respectively, with 14 bases between them. This CDR3 is 13 amino acids long. The germline gives CDR1 SGHAT, CDR2 FQDESV (reference sequence). The CDR3 reads CASSTGAQETQYF. For the CDR3, the DNA is TGTGCCTCCTCGACCGGGGCCCAAGAGACCCAGTACTTC.

Many counts were recorded for this clonotype. This chain connects TRBV15 to TRBJ1-6; D is unclear. Trimming took off 8 bases at V and 8 bases at J, with 16 bases between the two ends. The CDR3 consists of 14 residues. Germline CDR1 and CDR2: LNHNV and YYDKDF (reference sequence). DNA of the CDR3: TGTGCCACCGGTTTAGGACGGTCGGATTCACCCCTCCACTTT. Translated: CATGLGRSDSPLHF.

In nucleotides, the CDR3 is TGTGCCACCAGTGATTTCGGAAAAGGGCGGGGAAAGGAAGAAAAACTGTTTTTT. Amino acid sequence: CATSDFGKGRGKEEKLFF. The V call is TRBV24-1, the J call TRBJ1-4; unclear D gene. This CDR3 has 18 amino acids. The germline gives CDR1 KGHDR, CDR2 SFDVKD. V lost 1 base, J lost 8 bases, and 22 bases lay in between.

This clonotype was picked up many times. The J gene is TRBJ1-2, the V gene TRBV18, with 7 bases that match TRBD1. Germline CDR1 is KGHSH and CDR2 is LQKENI. V lost 4 bases to trimming and J lost 4 bases; unmatched junction nucleotides: 6. The CDR3 is 14 residues long. The CDR3 spells CASSQDRQTYGYTF. In DNA form, the CDR3 reads TGTGCCAGCTCACAGGACAGGCAAACCTATGGCTACACCTTC. The variable domain in full, with the rest retrieved from reference TRBV18 and TRBJ1-2, is NAGVMQNPRHLVRRRGQEARLRCSPMKGHSHVYWYRQLPEEGLKFMVYLQKENIIDESGMPKERFSAEFPKEGPSILRIQQVVRGDSAAYFCASSQDRQTYGYTFGSGTRLTVV.

V gene TRBV5-1 combines with J gene TRBJ2-3; 8 nucleotides align to TRBD2. Trimming cost V 6 bases and J 6 bases; bases outside gene matches: 12. CDR1 SGHRS and CDR2 YFSETQ come from the germline V gene. This CDR3 region has 15 residues. In DNA form, the CDR3 reads TGCGCCAGCAACCAACGGAGCGGGAGTTACGATACGCAGTATTTT. Its translation: CASNQRSGSYDTQYF.

The sample holds many counts of this clonotype. The genes are TRBV9 and TRBJ2-7, with D perhaps matching TRBD2 (5 bases). The V gene's germline CDR1 is SGDLS and CDR2 YYNGEE. CDR3 length: 16 amino acids. Trimming stripped 3 bases from V and 1 base from J, with 17 bases between. CDR3 in amino acids: CASSASSSATSYEQYF. The CDR3 DNA sequence: TGTGCCAGCAGCGCTAGCAGTAGCGCGACTTCCTACGAGCAGTACTTC.

As regards this clonotype: This may be a read error, as it is one base from a much larger clone. J is TRBJ2-7 and V is TRBV27, with D possibly TRBD2 on 7 matching bases. Looked up from germline, CDR1 is MNHEY and CDR2 is SMNVEV (reference sequence). The CDR3 length is 16 residues. The CDR3 nucleotides are TGTGCCAGCAGTTTATTTGGACAGACTAGCTCCTACGGGCAGTACTTC. It yields the protein CASSLFGQTSSYGQYF.

Of note for this clonotype: A much larger clone lies one base from this, so it may be a read error. CDR3 in DNA: TGTGCCAGCAGCAATAGGGTCATGGCGGGGGGGCATTCACATACGCAGTATTTT. Translation gives CASSNRVMAGGHSHTQYF. The rearrangement uses TRBV7-9 and TRBJ2-3, with 9 bases matching TRBD2. V lost 5 bases and J lost 7; bases outside the gene matches: 19. The CDR3 is 18 residues long. From germline, CDR1 is SEHNR and CDR2 FQNEAQ (reference sequence).

This clonotype was counted many times. The rearrangement uses TRBV6-1 and TRBJ2-5, with a weak D call TRBD2 (5 bases). V was pared by 8 bases and J by 3 bases, with 19 bases between. This CDR3 contains 15 residues. Germline assignment: CDR1 MNHNS and CDR2 SASEGT. The CDR3 is CASERPEWGEETQYF. The CDR3 DNA reads as TGTGCCAGCGAGCGGCCAGAGTGGGGAGAAGAGACCCAGTACTTC.

On this clonotype itself: A single base separates this from a much larger clone, so it may be a read error. The rearrangement links TRBV5-1 to TRBJ2-5; 12 positions match TRBD2. The V gene end was trimmed by 2 bases and the J gene end by 5 bases; junction bases not matched to a gene: 4. This CDR3 spans 15 amino acids. Germline CDR1 and CDR2: SGHRS and YFSETQ. CDR3 protein: CASSLLAGGHETQYF. The CDR3 coding sequence is TGCGCCAGCAGCTTACTAGCGGGGGGACACGAGACCCAGTACTTC.

This clonotype was picked up many times. V is TRBV6-1 and J is TRBJ2-7, with D uncertain. CDR1 is MNHNS, CDR2 SASEGT, per germline. The CDR3 runs to 14 residues. Trimming removed 7 bases at V and 4 bases at J, with 17 bases between. The CDR3 region has the DNA TGTGCCAGCACCCCGCAAAGCCTAGGGTACGAGCAGTACTTC. Its protein is CASTPQSLGYEQYF.